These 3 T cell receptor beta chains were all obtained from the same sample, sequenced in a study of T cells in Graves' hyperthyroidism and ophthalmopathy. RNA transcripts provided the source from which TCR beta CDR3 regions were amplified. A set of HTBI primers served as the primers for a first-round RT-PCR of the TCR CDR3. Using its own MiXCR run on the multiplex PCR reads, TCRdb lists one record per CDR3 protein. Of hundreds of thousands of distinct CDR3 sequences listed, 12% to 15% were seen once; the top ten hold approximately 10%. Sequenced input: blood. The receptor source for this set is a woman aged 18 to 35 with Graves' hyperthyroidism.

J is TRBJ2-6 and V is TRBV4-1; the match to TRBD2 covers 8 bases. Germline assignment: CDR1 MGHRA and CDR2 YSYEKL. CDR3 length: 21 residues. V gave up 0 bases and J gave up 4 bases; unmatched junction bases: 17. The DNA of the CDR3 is TGCGCCAGCAGCCAAGATTTTATGTCGGGAGGGCCAGTTTTCGGGGCCAACGTCCTGACTTTC. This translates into CASSQDFMSGGPVFGANVLTF.

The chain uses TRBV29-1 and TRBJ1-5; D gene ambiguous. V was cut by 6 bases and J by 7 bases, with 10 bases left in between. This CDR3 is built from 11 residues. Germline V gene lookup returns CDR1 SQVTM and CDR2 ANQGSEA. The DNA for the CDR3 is TGCAGCGTCCCGGGGAGCCAGCCCCAGCATTTT. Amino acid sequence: CSVPGSQPQHF.

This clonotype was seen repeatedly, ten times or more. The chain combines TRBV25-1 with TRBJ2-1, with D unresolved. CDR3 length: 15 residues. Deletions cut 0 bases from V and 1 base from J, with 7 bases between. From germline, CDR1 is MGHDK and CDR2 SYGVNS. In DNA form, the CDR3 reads TGTGCCAGCAGTGAATATGGGTTATCCTACAATGAGCAGTTCTTC. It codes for CASSEYGLSYNEQFF.